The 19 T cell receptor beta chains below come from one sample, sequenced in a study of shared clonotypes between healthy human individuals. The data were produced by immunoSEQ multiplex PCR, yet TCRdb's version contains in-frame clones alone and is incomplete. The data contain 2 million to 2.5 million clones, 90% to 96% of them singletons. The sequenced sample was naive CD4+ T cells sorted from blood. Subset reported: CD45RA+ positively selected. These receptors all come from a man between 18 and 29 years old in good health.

The CDR3 nucleotides are TGTGCCAGCAGCTTGGTGACAGGGGTCCACGATCAGCCCCAGCATTTT. Its translation: CASSLVTGVHDQPQHF. This sequence joins TRBV5-8 and TRBJ1-5, with 8 bases matching TRBD1. Germline-derived CDR1 and CDR2 are SGHTS and YDEGEE. V lost 0 bases, J lost 5 bases, and 7 bases stayed unmatched. This CDR3 is 16 amino acids long.

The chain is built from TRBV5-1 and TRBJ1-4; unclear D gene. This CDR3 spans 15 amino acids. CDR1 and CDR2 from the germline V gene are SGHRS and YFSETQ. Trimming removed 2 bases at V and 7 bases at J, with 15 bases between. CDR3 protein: CASSLLQGKGEKLFF. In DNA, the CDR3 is TGCGCCAGCAGCTTATTACAAGGGAAGGGTGAAAAACTGTTTTTT. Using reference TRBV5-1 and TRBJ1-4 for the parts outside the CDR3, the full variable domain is KAGVTQTPRYLIKTRGQQVTLSCSPISGHRSVSWYQQTPGQGLQFLFEYFSETQRNKGNFPGRFSGRQFSNSRSEMNVSTLELGDSALYLCASSLLQGKGEKLFFGSGTQLSVL.

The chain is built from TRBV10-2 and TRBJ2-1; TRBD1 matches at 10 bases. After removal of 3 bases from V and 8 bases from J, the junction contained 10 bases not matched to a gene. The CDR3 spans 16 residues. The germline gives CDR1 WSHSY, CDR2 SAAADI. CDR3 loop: CASSDPDRGHAYEQFF. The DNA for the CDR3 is TGCGCCAGCAGTGACCCAGACAGGGGGCATGCATATGAGCAGTTCTTC.

This chain's CDR3 is CASSFSGADTQYF. CDR3 coding DNA: TGTGCCAGCAGCTTTAGCGGGGCAGATACGCAGTATTTT. The V gene is TRBV11-2, the J gene TRBJ2-3; 8 bases match TRBD2. With 3 bases clipped from V and 4 bases from J, the junction kept 0 bases outside the gene matches. From germline, CDR1 is SGHAT and CDR2 FQNNGV. The CDR3 spans 13 residues.

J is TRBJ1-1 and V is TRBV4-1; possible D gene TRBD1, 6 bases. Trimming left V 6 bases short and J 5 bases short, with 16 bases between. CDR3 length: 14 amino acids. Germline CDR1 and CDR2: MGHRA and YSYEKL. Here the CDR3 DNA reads TGCGCCAGCAGGCAACAGGGAGTGTGGACTGAAGCTTTCTTT. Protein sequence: CASRQQGVWTEAFF.

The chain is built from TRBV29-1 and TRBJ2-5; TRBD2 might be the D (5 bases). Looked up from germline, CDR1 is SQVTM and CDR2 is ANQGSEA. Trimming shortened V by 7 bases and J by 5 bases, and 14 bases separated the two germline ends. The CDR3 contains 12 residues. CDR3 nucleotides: TGCAGCGCCAAAAGGACTGGGGAGACCCAGTACTTC. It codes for CSAKRTGETQYF.

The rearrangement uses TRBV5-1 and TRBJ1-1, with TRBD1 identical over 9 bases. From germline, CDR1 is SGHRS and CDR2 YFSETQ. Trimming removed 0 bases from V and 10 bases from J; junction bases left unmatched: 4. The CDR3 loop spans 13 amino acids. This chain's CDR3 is CASSLGDRETAFF. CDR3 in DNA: TGCGCCAGCAGCTTGGGGGACAGGGAAACAGCTTTCTTT.

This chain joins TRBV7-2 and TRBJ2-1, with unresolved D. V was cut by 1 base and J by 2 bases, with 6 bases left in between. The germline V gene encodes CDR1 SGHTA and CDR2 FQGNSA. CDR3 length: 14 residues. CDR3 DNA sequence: TGTGCCAGCAGCTTAGGTAGTCCCTACAATGAGCAGTTCTTC. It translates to CASSLGSPYNEQFF.

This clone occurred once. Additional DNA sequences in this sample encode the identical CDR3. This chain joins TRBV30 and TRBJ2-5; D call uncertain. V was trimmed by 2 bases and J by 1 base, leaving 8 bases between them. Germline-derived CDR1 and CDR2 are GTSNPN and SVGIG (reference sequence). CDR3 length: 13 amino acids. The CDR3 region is CAWSPRLQETQYF. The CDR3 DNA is TGTGCCTGGAGTCCCAGACTCCAAGAGACCCAGTACTTC.

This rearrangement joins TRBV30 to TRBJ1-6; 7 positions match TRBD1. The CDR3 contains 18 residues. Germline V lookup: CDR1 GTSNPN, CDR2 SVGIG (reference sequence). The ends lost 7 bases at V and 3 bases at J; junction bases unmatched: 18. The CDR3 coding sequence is TGTGCCTCTGAGGGGGACAGAAAAATTTCTAACTATAATTCACCCCTCCACTTT. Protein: CASEGDRKISNYNSPLHF.

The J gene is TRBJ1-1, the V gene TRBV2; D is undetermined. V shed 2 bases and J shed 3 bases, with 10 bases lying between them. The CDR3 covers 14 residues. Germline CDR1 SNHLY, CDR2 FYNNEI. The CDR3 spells CASSESLGYTEAFF. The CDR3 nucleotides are TGTGCCAGCAGTGAATCGCTGGGGTACACTGAAGCTTTCTTT.

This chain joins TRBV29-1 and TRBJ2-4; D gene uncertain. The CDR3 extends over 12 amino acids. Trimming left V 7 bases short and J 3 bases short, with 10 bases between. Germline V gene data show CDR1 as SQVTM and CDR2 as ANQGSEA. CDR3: CSAGPNKNIQYF. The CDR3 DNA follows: TGCAGCGCCGGACCGAACAAAAACATTCAGTACTTC.

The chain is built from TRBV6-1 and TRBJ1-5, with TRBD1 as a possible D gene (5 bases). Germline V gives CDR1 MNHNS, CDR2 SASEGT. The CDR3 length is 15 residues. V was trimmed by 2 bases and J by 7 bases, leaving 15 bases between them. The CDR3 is CASSEPWRGGQPQHF. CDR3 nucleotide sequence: TGTGCCAGCAGTGAACCCTGGAGGGGCGGGCAGCCCCAGCATTTT.

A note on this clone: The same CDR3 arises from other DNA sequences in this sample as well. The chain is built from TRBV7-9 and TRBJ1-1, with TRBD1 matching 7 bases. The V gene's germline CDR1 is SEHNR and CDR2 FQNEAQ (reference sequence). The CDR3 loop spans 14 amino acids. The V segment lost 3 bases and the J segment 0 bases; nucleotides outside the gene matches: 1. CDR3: CASSLTGMNTEAFF. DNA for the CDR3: TGTGCCAGCAGCTTGACAGGGATGAACACTGAAGCTTTCTTT.

Written as DNA, the CDR3 is TGTGCCAGCTCACAGGGGGCATCGTATTCACCCCTCCACTTT. Translation gives CASSQGASYSPLHF. V and J are TRBV18 and TRBJ1-6; 7 bases align to TRBD1. The CDR3 covers 14 residues. The germline gives CDR1 KGHSH, CDR2 LQKENI. V lost 4 bases to trimming and J lost 8 bases; unmatched junction nucleotides: 5.

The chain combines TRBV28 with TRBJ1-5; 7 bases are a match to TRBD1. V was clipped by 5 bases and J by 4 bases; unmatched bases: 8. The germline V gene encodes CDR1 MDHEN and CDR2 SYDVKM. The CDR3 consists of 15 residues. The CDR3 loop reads CASSPGTAGNQPQHF. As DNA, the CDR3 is TGTGCCAGCAGTCCCGGGACAGCGGGAAATCAGCCCCAGCATTTT.

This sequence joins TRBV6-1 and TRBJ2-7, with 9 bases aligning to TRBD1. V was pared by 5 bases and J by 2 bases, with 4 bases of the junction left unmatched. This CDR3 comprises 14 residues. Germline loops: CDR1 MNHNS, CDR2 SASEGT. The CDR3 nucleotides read TGTGCCAGCAGTATGGGACAGGGTCCCTACGAGCAGTACTTC. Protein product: CASSMGQGPYEQYF.

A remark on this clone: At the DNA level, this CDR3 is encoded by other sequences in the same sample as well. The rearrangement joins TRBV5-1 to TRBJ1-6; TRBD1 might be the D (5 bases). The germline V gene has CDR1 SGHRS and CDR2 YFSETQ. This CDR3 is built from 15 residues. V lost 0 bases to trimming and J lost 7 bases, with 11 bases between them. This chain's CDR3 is CASSLEGTANSPLHF. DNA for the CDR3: TGCGCCAGCAGCTTGGAGGGGACGGCAAATTCACCCCTCCACTTT.

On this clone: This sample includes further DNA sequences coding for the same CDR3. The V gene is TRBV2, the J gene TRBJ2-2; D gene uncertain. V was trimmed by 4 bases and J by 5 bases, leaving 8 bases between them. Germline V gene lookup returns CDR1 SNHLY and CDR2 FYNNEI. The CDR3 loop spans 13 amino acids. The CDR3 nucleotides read TGTGCCAGCAGTGGGCAGGAAACCGGGGAGCTGTTTTTT. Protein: CASSGQETGELFF.